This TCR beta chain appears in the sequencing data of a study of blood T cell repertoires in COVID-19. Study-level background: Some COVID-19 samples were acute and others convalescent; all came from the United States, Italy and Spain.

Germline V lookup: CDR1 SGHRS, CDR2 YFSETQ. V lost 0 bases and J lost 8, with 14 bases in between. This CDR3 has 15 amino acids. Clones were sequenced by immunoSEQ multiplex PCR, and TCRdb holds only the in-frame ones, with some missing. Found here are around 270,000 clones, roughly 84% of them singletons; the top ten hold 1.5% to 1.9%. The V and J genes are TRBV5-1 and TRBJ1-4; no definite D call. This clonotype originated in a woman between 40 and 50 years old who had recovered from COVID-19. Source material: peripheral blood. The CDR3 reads CASSLGAASGEKLFF. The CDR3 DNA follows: TGCGCCAGCAGCTTGGGTGCGGCGTCCGGGGAAAAACTGTTTTTT.